There are many counts of the clone carrying this TCR beta chain. Libraries were prepared by immunoSEQ multiplex PCR; TCRdb keeps only in-frame clonotypes and omits some of them. The repertoire has over 150,000 clones, 75% to 90% of them found once; the top ten carry 2% to 2.5%. The data stem from a study of cytomegalovirus exposure and HLA in healthy donors. The V gene's germline CDR1 is SNHLY and CDR2 FYNNEI. Trimming left V 10 bases short and J 2 bases short, with 14 bases between. The CDR3 has 13 residues. Sequencing was carried out using PBMCs. This TCR was sampled from a woman younger than 35 in good health and CMV-seronegative. The rearrangement joins TRBV2 to TRBJ1-1, with D unresolved. The CDR3 reads CATEREGNTEAFF. DNA of the CDR3: TGTGCCACGGAGAGGGAGGGAAACACTGAAGCTTTCTTT.